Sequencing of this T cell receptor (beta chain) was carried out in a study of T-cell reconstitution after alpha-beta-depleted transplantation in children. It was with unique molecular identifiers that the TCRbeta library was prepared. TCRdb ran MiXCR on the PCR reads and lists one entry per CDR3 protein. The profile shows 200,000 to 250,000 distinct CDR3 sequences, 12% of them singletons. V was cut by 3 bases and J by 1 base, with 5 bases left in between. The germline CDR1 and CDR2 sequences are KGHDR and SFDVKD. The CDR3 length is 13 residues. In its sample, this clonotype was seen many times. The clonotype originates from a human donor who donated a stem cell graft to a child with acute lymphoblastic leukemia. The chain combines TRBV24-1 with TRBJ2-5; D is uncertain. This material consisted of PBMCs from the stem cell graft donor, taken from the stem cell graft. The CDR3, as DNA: TGTGCCACCAGTGATGTCCTCCAAGAGACCCAGTACTTC. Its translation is CATSDVLQETQYF.